Listed here are 32 T cell receptor beta chains from one sample, sequenced in a study of T cells in Graves' hyperthyroidism and ophthalmopathy. There were TCR beta CDR3 regions amplified from RNA transcripts. An initial round of RT-PCR targeting the TCR CDR3 relied on the HTBI primer set. One entry per CDR3 protein results from TCRdb running MiXCR on the multiplex PCR reads. This table holds fewer than 500,000 distinct CDR3 sequences, about 14% found once. Input material: blood. The receptors stem from a woman in her twenties or thirties with Graves' ophthalmopathy.

The rearrangement links TRBV2 to TRBJ2-2; 7 bases are shared with TRBD2. CDR3 length: 18 residues. Trimming took 2 bases from V and 6 from J; bases not matched to a gene: 15. Germline V gene lookup returns CDR1 SNHLY and CDR2 FYNNEI. CDR3 residues: CASSEWSGPGEGAGELFF. The CDR3 bases are TGTGCCAGCAGTGAATGGTCCGGCCCGGGGGAGGGCGCCGGGGAGCTGTTTTTT.

The chain employs TRBV7-8 and TRBJ1-1; 8 bases are shared with TRBD1. This CDR3 is built from 14 residues. From germline, CDR1 is SGHVS and CDR2 FQNEAQ. The V and J ends lost 5 bases and 5 bases, in that order; junction bases with no gene match: 7. The CDR3 DNA sequence: TGTGCCAGCAGCCTGGACAGGGTTGGAACTGAAGCTTTCTTT. Encoded protein: CASSLDRVGTEAFF.

This clonotype was detected many times. The chain links TRBV12-3 or TRBV12-4 to TRBJ2-3; D ambiguous. This CDR3 is 12 amino acids long. V was trimmed by 6 bases and J by 5 bases, leaving 9 bases between them. The CDR3 here is CASSGIGDTQYF. The CDR3 nucleotides read TGTGCCAGCAGCGGAATCGGAGATACGCAGTATTTT.

There are many counts of this clonotype. The J gene is TRBJ1-5, the V gene TRBV28, with no clear D. Trimming shortened V by 1 base and J by 7 bases, and 17 bases separated the two germline ends. The CDR3 spans 16 residues. CDR1 and CDR2 (germline): MDHEN, SYDVKM. DNA for the CDR3: TGTGCCAGCAGTTTATCCCCTCGGCAGGCCAGGCAGCCCCAGCATTTT. Translating gives CASSLSPRQARQPQHF. Based on the CDR3 plus reference TRBV28 and TRBJ1-5, the full variable domain is DVKVTQSSRYLVKRTGEKVFLECVQDMDHENMFWYRQDPGLGLRLIYFSYDVKMKEKGDIPEGYSVSREKKERFSLILESASTNQTSMYLCASSLSPRQARQPQHFGDGTRLSIL.

This clonotype came up many times. The chain carries TRBV28 and TRBJ2-6; possibly TRBD1 for D (6 bases). The ends were cut back, 2 bases at V and 0 bases at J, with 11 bases in the middle. Per the germline V gene, CDR1 is MDHEN and CDR2 is SYDVKM. The CDR3 runs to 17 residues. The CDR3 DNA is TGTGCCAGCAGTTTAGATGAGGGGGTCTCTGGGGCCAACGTCCTGACTTTC. It translates to CASSLDEGVSGANVLTF.

This clonotype was detected ten times or more. V and J are TRBV6-6 and TRBJ1-1, with unresolved D. Germline CDR1 MNHNY, CDR2 SVGAGI (reference sequence). Trimming removed 0 bases from V and 1 base from J, with 12 bases in between. The CDR3 runs to 16 residues. CDR3 sequence reads: CASSYSLAGQNTEAFF. DNA for the CDR3: TGTGCCAGCAGTTACTCACTGGCAGGCCAGAACACTGAAGCTTTCTTT.

In its sample, this clonotype was seen many times. This rearrangement joins TRBV29-1 to TRBJ1-2, with a weak D call TRBD1 (6 bases). V was pared by 6 bases and J by 4 bases, with 12 bases between. Per germline, CDR1 SQVTM and CDR2 ANQGSEA. There are 12 residues in the CDR3. CDR3 protein: CSVPDRSYGYTF. The CDR3 bases are TGCAGCGTCCCAGACAGGTCCTATGGCTACACCTTC.

This clonotype appeared many times. The chain is built from TRBV7-8 and TRBJ1-5, with D perhaps TRBD1 (6 bases). CDR1 is SGHVS, CDR2 FQNEAQ, per germline. The CDR3 covers 13 residues. The V end was cut by 8 bases, the J end by 4 bases, with 12 bases between. The CDR3 DNA reads TGTGCCAGCTCCGGGACACCAAATCAGCCCCAGCATTTT. It yields the protein CASSGTPNQPQHF.

The chain recombines TRBV25-1 with TRBJ2-5; D is possibly TRBD2 (6 bases). The CDR3 sequence is 15 residues long. The V gene's germline CDR1 is MGHDK and CDR2 SYGVNS. Trimming took 1 base from V and 1 from J, leaving 10 bases between them. The CDR3 reads CASSESLGGQETQYF. The CDR3 DNA reads as TGTGCCAGCAGTGAATCATTGGGGGGCCAAGAGACCCAGTACTTC.

Concerning this clonotype: This could be a read error, since a much larger clone is one nucleotide away. This chain connects TRBV2 to TRBJ1-6, with 10 bases fitting TRBD1. Per germline, CDR1 SNHLY and CDR2 FYNNEI. The CDR3 extends over 15 amino acids. As DNA, the CDR3 is TGTGCCAGCAGTGACCGGGACAGGGGAGGCTCACCCCTCTACTTT. This sequence encodes CASSDRDRGGSPLYF. Supplemented by reference TRBV2 and TRBJ1-6, the full variable domain reads EPEVTQTPSHQVTQMGQEVILRCVPISNHLYFYWYRQILGQKVEFLVSFYNNEISEKSEIFDDQFSVERPDGSNFTLKIRSTKLEDSAMYFCASSDRDRGGSPLYFGNGTRLTVT.

This clonotype was recorded at least ten times. The chain has TRBV6-1 and TRBJ1-6; D possibly corresponds to TRBD1 (6 bases). The germline V gene encodes CDR1 MNHNS and CDR2 SASEGT. V dropped 4 bases and J dropped 10 bases, with 17 bases sitting between them. CDR3 length equals 15 residues. CDR3 sequence: CASSVAEGGDSPLHF. CDR3 sequence (DNA): TGTGCCAGCAGTGTCGCGGAGGGGGGTGACTCACCCCTCCACTTT.

This clonotype was counted at least ten times. V gene TRBV6-2 or TRBV6-3 combines with J gene TRBJ1-1; a possible D gene is TRBD1 (5 bases). Trimming pared 7 bases from V and 0 bases from J, leaving 15 bases between. The V gene's germline CDR1 is MNHEY and CDR2 SVGEGT. The CDR3 runs 15 residues. The CDR3 nucleotides are TGTGCCAGCACTCACCGCGGGGCTATGAACACTGAAGCTTTCTTT. Translation gives CASTHRGAMNTEAFF.

This clonotype was seen repeatedly, ten times or more. The genes are TRBV6-1 and TRBJ2-5; 12 bases agree with TRBD2. The V and J ends lost 8 bases and 1 base, in that order; junction bases with no gene match: 5. CDR3 length: 15 amino acids. Per the germline V gene, CDR1 is MNHNS and CDR2 is SASEGT. CDR3 DNA: TGTGCCAGCTCACTAGCGGGGGGTTCCCAAGAGACCCAGTACTTC. Amino acids: CASSLAGGSQETQYF.

This clonotype was seen ten or more times. The V call is TRBV10-1, the J call TRBJ1-5; D gene unclear. The CDR3 covers 14 residues. V was cut by 3 bases and J by 7 bases, with 13 bases left in between. Germline loops: CDR1 WNHNN, CDR2 SYGVQD (reference sequence). The CDR3 bases are TGCGCCAGCAGTGACGGCCTGCCGGGGCAGCCCCAGCATTTT. Its protein is CASSDGLPGQPQHF.

This clonotype was counted at least ten times. This sequence joins TRBV20-1 and TRBJ1-2, with D unresolved. CDR1 is DFQATT, CDR2 SNEGSKA, per germline (reference sequence). V lost 3 bases and J lost 1, with 12 bases in between. The CDR3 contains 14 residues. DNA for the CDR3: TGCAGTGCTAGGGACCGGCGAATTAACTATGGCTACACCTTC. This gives the protein CSARDRRINYGYTF.

This clonotype was seen many times. The chain couples TRBV7-9 to TRBJ2-5, with TRBD1 matching 8 bases. The germline V gene encodes CDR1 SEHNR and CDR2 FQNEAQ (reference sequence). The CDR3 sequence is 14 residues long. Losses at the gene ends were 4 bases for V and 5 bases for J; bases not matched to a gene: 6. CDR3 DNA: TGTGCCAGCAGCTGGGGGACAGGTCAGGAGACCCAGTACTTC. As protein: CASSWGTGQETQYF.

This clonotype was counted at least ten times. V and J are TRBV20-1 and TRBJ2-3; D may match TRBD1 or TRBD2 (5 bases each). The CDR3 runs 14 residues. V shed 6 bases and J shed 6 bases, with 19 bases lying between them. The germline CDR1 and CDR2 sequences are DFQATT and SNEGSKA (reference sequence). In nucleotides, the CDR3 is TGCAGTGCCGGGACGGGCCCCGCGACGGATACGCAGTATTTT. Its protein is CSAGTGPATDTQYF.

At least ten counts were recorded for this clonotype. The chain has TRBV27 and TRBJ2-7, with 11 bases matching TRBD1. Trimming removed 4 bases from V and 3 bases from J; junction bases left unmatched: 2. The CDR3 is 14 residues long. Germline CDR1 reads MNHEY; CDR2 reads SMNVEV (reference sequence). The chain's CDR3 is CASSYGTGGYEQYF. Written as DNA, the CDR3 is TGTGCCAGCAGTTATGGGACAGGGGGCTACGAGCAGTACTTC.

In this sample, this clonotype turned up many times. The CDR3 reads CASLGGGSYEQYF. CDR3 nucleotide sequence: TGTGCCAGCCTGGGTGGGGGATCCTACGAGCAGTACTTC. J is TRBJ2-7 and V is TRBV7-9; the D gene could be TRBD1 or TRBD2 (5 bases each). Trimming stripped 8 bases from V and 1 base from J, with 12 bases between. The CDR3 is 13 amino acids. CDR1 SEHNR and CDR2 FQNEAQ come from the germline V gene (reference sequence).

This clonotype was detected ten times or more. The J gene is TRBJ1-1, the V gene TRBV7-3; D perhaps matches TRBD1 (6 bases). This CDR3 region has 14 residues. Germline CDR1 reads SGHTA; CDR2 reads FQGTGA. V shed 3 bases and J shed 1 base, with 9 bases lying between them. The CDR3 here is CASSFGRGNTEAFF. The CDR3 nucleotides are TGTGCCAGCAGCTTTGGCAGGGGGAACACTGAAGCTTTCTTT.

This clonotype has a count of ten or more. The chain employs TRBV14 and TRBJ1-2; 11 bases line up with TRBD1. The CDR3 is 22 amino acids. Germline lookup yields CDR1 SGHDN and CDR2 FVKESK. J gave up 4 bases and V 2 bases, and 24 bases lay outside the gene matches. The CDR3 sequence is CASSQTLIGSDRGRRWGYGYTF. The CDR3 DNA sequence: TGTGCCAGCAGCCAAACTTTAATCGGATCGGACAGGGGGCGTAGGTGGGGCTATGGCTACACCTTC.

This clonotype was detected ten times or more. This sequence joins TRBV28 and TRBJ2-7, with TRBD1 matching over 10 bases. This CDR3 comprises 19 residues. Per the germline V gene, CDR1 is MDHEN and CDR2 is SYDVKM. V was clipped by 6 bases and J by 0 bases; unmatched bases: 17. The CDR3 spells CASSQPGQGTTANSYEQYF. Here the CDR3 DNA reads TGTGCCAGCAGCCAGCCGGGACAGGGGACGACGGCGAACTCCTACGAGCAGTACTTC.

The gene calls are TRBV2 and TRBJ2-7; tentatively, D is TRBD2 (8 bases). Germline V gives CDR1 SNHLY, CDR2 FYNNEI. CDR3 length: 14 amino acids. The ends were cut back, 6 bases at V and 7 bases at J, with 19 bases in the middle. Written as DNA, the CDR3 is TGTGCCAGCAGCCCCTCCGGGAGGGGGCTTGAGCAGTACTTC. It codes for CASSPSGRGLEQYF. Full variable domain (missing parts from reference TRBV2 and TRBJ2-7): EPEVTQTPSHQVTQMGQEVILRCVPISNHLYFYWYRQILGQKVEFLVSFYNNEISEKSEIFDDQFSVERPDGSNFTLKIRSTKLEDSAMYFCASSPSGRGLEQYFGPGTRLTVT.

This clonotype was recorded at least ten times. The chain is built from TRBV6-1 and TRBJ2-1; 8 nucleotides align to TRBD1. Germline CDR1 is MNHNS and CDR2 is SASEGT. CDR3 size: 15 residues. The J segment lost 8 bases and the V segment lost 2 bases, leaving 8 bases of the junction unmatched. DNA of the CDR3: TGTGCCAGCAGTGAAAAACAGGGGGGTAACGATGAGCAGTTCTTC. Translating it yields CASSEKQGGNDEQFF.

This clonotype was counted many times. The chain carries TRBV27 and TRBJ1-5, with TRBD1 as a possible D gene (6 bases). Germline V gene data show CDR1 as MNHEY and CDR2 as SMNVEV (reference sequence). The length of the CDR3 is 14 residues. V dropped 2 bases and J dropped 6 bases, with 11 bases sitting between them. DNA for the CDR3: TGTGCCAGCAGTTTAGTGACAGGAGGTCAGCCCCAGCATTTT. This gives the protein CASSLVTGGQPQHF.

This clonotype was recorded only once. Given a much more abundant clone one base away, this may be a read error. The rearrangement joins TRBV18 to TRBJ2-1; TRBD1 aligns across 7 bases. There are 18 residues in the CDR3. Germline CDR1 and CDR2: KGHSH and LQKENI. The chain's CDR3 is CASSPLPRTGQFYSEQFF. The CDR3 DNA sequence: TGTGCCAGCTCACCACTCCCCCGGACAGGACAATTTTACAGTGAGCAGTTCTTC.

The V call is TRBV12-3 or TRBV12-4, the J call TRBJ2-1; 9 bases line up with TRBD1. The J segment lost 4 bases and the V segment lost 5 bases, leaving 6 bases of the junction unmatched. This CDR3 spans 15 amino acids. The CDR3 reads CASSPRGQGYNEQFF. Here the CDR3 DNA reads TGTGCCAGCAGTCCCCGGGGACAGGGATACAATGAGCAGTTCTTC.

The rearrangement joins TRBV14 to TRBJ2-2; 8 nucleotides line up with TRBD1. With 4 bases clipped from V and 6 bases from J, the junction kept 7 bases outside the gene matches. This CDR3 spans 15 amino acids. Germline loops: CDR1 SGHDN, CDR2 FVKESK. Written as DNA, the CDR3 is TGTGCCAGCAGCCCCGGACAGGGATTTCCCGGGGAGCTGTTTTTT. This gives the protein CASSPGQGFPGELFF.

The table lists this clonotype with many counts. The rearrangement links TRBV28 to TRBJ2-3; 15 bases are a match to TRBD2. Germline V gene sequence: CDR1 MDHEN, CDR2 SYDVKM. The CDR3 spans 17 residues. V trimming: 5 bases; J trimming: 4 bases; junction bases outside the gene matches: 7. The CDR3 nucleotides read TGTGCCAGCAGTCTCGGACTAGCGGGGGGGCTAGCAGATACGCAGTATTTT. It is translated as CASSLGLAGGLADTQYF.

The chain employs TRBV24-1 and TRBJ2-2, with D maybe TRBD1 (6 bases). Germline CDR1 is KGHDR and CDR2 is SFDVKD. The CDR3 consists of 14 residues. Trimming shortened V by 7 bases and J by 11 bases, and 19 bases separated the two germline ends. The CDR3 is CATSPTGLQLELFF. The CDR3, as DNA: TGTGCCACCAGCCCGACAGGCCTCCAACTCGAGCTGTTTTTT.

This clonotype was recorded a few times. The chain carries TRBV29-1 and TRBJ1-5; no definite D call. The CDR3 is 12 residues long. The germline V and J ends were trimmed by 8 bases and 2 bases, with 10 bases remaining between them. Looked up from germline, CDR1 is SQVTM and CDR2 is ANQGSEA. DNA of the CDR3: TGCAGCATCCGGGTGGGCAATCAGCCCCAGCATTTT. Residues: CSIRVGNQPQHF.

This rearrangement joins TRBV5-1 to TRBJ2-5; weak D call: TRBD1 (5 bases). The CDR3 contains 16 residues. Germline V gene lookup returns CDR1 SGHRS and CDR2 YFSETQ. The V end was cut by 1 base, the J end by 5 bases, with 18 bases between. The chain's CDR3 is CASSLFRGGIGETQYF. The CDR3 DNA follows: TGCGCCAGCAGCTTGTTTAGGGGCGGAATTGGGGAGACCCAGTACTTC.